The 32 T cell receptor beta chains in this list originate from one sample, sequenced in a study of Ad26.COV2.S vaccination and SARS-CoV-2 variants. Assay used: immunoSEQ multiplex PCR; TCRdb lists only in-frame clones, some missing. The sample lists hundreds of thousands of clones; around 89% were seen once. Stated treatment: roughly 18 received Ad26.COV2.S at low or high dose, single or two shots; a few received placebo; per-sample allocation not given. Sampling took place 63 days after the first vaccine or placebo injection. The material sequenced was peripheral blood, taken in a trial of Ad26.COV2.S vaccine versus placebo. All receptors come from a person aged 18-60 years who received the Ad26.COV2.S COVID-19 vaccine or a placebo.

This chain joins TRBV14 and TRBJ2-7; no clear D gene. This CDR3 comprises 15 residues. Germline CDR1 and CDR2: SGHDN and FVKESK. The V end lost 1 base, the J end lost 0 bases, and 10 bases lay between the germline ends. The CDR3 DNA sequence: TGTGCCAGCAGCCAAGGGTTGTGGAGCTCCTACGAGCAGTACTTC. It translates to CASSQGLWSSYEQYF.

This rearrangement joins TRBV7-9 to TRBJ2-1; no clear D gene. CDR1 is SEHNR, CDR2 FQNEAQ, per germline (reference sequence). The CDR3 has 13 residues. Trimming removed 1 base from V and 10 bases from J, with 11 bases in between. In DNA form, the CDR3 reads TGTGCCAGCAGCTTAGTAGAGCGCAGCGAGCAGTTCTTC. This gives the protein CASSLVERSEQFF.

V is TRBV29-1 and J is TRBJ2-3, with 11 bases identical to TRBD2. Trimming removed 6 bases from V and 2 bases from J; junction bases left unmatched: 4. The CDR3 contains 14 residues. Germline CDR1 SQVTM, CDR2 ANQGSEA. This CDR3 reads CSVVAGGLTDTQYF. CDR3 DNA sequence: TGCAGCGTGGTAGCGGGAGGGCTCACAGATACGCAGTATTTT.

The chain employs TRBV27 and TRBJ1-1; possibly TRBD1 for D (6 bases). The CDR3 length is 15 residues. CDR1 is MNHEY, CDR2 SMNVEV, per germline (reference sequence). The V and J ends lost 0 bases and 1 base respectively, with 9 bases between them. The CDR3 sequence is CASSLSSQGNTEAFF. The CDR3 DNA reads TGTGCCAGCAGTTTATCCTCACAGGGGAACACTGAAGCTTTCTTT.

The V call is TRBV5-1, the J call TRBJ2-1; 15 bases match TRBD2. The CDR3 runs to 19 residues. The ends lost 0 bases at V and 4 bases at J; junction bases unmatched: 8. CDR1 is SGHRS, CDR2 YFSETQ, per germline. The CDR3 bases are TGCGCCAGCAGCTTGGGGTTCCCGGGACTAGCGGGGGGTTACAATGAGCAGTTCTTC. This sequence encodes CASSLGFPGLAGGYNEQFF.

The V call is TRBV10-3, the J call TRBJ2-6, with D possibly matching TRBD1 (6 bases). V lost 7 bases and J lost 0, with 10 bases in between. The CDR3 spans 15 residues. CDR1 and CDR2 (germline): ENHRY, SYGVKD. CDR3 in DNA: TGTGCCATCACCGCGGACAGCTCTGGGGCCAACGTCCTGACTTTC. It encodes CAITADSSGANVLTF.

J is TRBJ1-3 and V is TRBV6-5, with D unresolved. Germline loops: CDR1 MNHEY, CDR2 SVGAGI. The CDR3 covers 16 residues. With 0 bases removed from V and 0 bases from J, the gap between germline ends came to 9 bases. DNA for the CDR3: TGTGCCAGCAGTTACTCCCACAGCAACTCTGGAAACACCATATATTTT. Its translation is CASSYSHSNSGNTIYF.

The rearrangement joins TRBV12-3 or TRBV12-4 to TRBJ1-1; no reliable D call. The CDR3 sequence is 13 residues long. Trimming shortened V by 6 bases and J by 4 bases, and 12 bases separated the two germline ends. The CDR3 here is CASSLRLATEAFF. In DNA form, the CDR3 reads TGTGCCAGCAGCTTGCGACTTGCCACTGAAGCTTTCTTT.

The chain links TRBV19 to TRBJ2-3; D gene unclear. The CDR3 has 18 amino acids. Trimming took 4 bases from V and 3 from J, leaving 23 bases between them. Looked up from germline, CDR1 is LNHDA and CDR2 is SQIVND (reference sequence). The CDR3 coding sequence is TGTGCCAGTAGTAGGACGGCCACAAGGGCTTATGGTACAGATACGCAGTATTTT. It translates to CASSRTATRAYGTDTQYF.

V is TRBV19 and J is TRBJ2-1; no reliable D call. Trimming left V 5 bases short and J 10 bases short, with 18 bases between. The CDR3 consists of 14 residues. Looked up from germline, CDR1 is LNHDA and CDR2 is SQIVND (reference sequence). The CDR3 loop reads CASSVLGPPWEQFF. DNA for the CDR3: TGTGCCAGTAGTGTGTTGGGCCCCCCTTGGGAGCAGTTCTTC.

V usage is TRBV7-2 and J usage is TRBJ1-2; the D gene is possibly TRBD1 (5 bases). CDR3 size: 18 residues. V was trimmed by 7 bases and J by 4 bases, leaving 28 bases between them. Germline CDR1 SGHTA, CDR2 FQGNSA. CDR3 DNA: TGTGCCAGCACCCTTAGTTGGGGCCGGCAGGGAGGTGCCTATGGCTACACCTTC. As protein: CASTLSWGRQGGAYGYTF.

The chain's CDR3 is CARVAGGAGELFF. The CDR3 DNA sequence: TGTGCTCGGGTGGCGGGGGGGGCCGGGGAGCTGTTTTTT. The chain is built from TRBV12-5 and TRBJ2-2; 9 bases align to TRBD2. V trimming: 11 bases; J trimming: 6 bases; junction bases outside the gene matches: 7. There are 13 residues in the CDR3. Germline CDR1 and CDR2: LGHNT and FRNRAP. The variable domain in full, completed from reference TRBV12-5 and TRBJ2-2, reads DARVTQTPRHKVTEMGQEVTMRCQPILGHNTVFWYRQTMMQGLELLAYFRNRAPLDDSGMPKDRFSAEMPDATLATLKIQPSEPRDSAVYFCARVAGGAGELFFGEGSRLTVL.

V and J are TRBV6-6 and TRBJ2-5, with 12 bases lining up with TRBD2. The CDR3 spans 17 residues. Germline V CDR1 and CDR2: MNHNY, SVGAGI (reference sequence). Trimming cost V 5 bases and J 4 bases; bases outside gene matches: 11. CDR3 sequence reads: CASSRSTLAGGPETQYF. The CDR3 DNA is TGTGCCAGCAGTCGTTCCACTCTAGCGGGAGGGCCAGAGACCCAGTACTTC.

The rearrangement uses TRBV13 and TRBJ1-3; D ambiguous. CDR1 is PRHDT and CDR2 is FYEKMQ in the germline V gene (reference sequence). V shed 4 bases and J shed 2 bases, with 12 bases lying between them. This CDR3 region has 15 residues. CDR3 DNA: TGTGCCAGCAGCTCGCACGGGCAGGCTGGAAACACCATATATTTT. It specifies CASSSHGQAGNTIYF.

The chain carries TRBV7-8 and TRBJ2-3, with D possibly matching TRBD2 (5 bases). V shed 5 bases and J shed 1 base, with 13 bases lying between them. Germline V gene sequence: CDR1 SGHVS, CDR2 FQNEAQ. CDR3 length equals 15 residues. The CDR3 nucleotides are TGTGCCAGCAGCGCCCCCGCGGGCCGCACAGATACGCAGTATTTT. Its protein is CASSAPAGRTDTQYF.

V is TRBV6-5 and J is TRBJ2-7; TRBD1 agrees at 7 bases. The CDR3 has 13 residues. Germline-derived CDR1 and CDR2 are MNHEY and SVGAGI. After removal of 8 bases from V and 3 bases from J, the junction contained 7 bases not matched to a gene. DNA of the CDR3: TGTGCCAGCCGCCGGGACAGAAACTACGAGCAGTACTTC. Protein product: CASRRDRNYEQYF.

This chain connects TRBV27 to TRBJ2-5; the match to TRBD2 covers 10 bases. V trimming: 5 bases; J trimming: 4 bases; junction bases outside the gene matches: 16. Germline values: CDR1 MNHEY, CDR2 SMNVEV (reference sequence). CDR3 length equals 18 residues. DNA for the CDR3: TGTGCCAGCAGTCCATGGGGGGCTAGCGGGGGCAGGATAGAGACCCAGTACTTC. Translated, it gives CASSPWGASGGRIETQYF.

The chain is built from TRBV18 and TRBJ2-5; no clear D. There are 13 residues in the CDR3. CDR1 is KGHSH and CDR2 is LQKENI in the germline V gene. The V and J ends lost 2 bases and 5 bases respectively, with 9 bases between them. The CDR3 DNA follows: TGTGCCAGCTCACCATCCGGAGTGGAGACCCAGTACTTC. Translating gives CASSPSGVETQYF.

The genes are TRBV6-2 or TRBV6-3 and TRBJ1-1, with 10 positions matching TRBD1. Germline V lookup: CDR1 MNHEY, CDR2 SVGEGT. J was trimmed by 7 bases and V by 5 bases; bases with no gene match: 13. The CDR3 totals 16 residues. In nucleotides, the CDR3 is TGTGCCAGCAGTACTAAGACAGGGGGCCTCGACGGTGAAGCTTTCTTT. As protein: CASSTKTGGLDGEAFF.

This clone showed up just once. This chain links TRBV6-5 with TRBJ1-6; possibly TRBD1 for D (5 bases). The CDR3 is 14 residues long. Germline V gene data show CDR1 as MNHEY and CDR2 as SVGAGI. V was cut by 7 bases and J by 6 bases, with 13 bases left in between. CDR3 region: CASIRDGPNSPLHF. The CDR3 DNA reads TGTGCCAGCATCCGGGACGGACCTAATTCACCCCTCCACTTT.

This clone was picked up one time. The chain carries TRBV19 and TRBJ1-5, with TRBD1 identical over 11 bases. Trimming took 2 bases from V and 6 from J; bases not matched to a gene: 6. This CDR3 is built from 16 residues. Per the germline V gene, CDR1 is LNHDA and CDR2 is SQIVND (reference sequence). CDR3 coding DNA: TGTGCCAGTAGTATAAAGGGACAGGGGGTCGGTCAGCCCCAGCATTTT. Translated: CASSIKGQGVGQPQHF.

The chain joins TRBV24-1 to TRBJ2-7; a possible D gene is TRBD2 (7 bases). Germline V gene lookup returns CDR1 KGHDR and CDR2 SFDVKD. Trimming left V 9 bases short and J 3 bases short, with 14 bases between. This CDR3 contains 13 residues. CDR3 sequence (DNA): TGTGCCACCTTGCGGGGGCCGTGCTACGAGCAGTACTTC. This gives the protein CATLRGPCYEQYF.

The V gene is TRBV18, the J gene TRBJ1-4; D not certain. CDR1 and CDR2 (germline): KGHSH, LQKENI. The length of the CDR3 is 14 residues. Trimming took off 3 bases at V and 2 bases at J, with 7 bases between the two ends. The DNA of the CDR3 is TGTGCCAGCTCACCCAGCCAGACTAATGAAAAACTGTTTTTT. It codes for CASSPSQTNEKLFF. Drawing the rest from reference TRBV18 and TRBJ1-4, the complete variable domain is NAGVMQNPRHLVRRRGQEARLRCSPMKGHSHVYWYRQLPEEGLKFMVYLQKENIIDESGMPKERFSAEFPKEGPSILRIQQVVRGDSAAYFCASSPSQTNEKLFFGSGTQLSVL.

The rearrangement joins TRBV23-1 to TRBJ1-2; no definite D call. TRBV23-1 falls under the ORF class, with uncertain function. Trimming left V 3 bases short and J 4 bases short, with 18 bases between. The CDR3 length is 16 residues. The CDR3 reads CASSQAAVAFVYGYTF. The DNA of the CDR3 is TGCGCCAGCAGTCAGGCGGCAGTAGCTTTCGTCTATGGCTACACCTTC.

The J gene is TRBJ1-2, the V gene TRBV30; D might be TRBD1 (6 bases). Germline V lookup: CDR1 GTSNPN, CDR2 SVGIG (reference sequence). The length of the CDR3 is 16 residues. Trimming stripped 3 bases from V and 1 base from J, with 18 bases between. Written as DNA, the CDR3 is TGTGCCTGGAGAGGTGGGGTTGGACAGTATAACTATGGCTACACCTTC. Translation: CAWRGGVGQYNYGYTF. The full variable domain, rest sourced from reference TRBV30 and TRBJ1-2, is SQTIHQWPATLVQPVGSPLSLECTVEGTSNPNLYWYRQAAGRGLQLLFYSVGIGQISSEVPQNLSASRPQDRQFILSSKKLLLSDSGFYLCAWRGGVGQYNYGYTFGSGTRLTVV.

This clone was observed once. Here the CDR3 reads CASSLQRDPYNEQFF. CDR3 bases: TGCGCCAGCAGCTTACAGCGGGACCCCTACAATGAGCAGTTCTTC. This rearrangement joins TRBV5-1 to TRBJ2-1, with TRBD2 identical over 7 bases. Trimming took 2 bases from V and 2 from J; bases not matched to a gene: 4. The CDR3 sequence is 15 residues long. CDR1 and CDR2 from the germline V gene are SGHRS and YFSETQ.

The CDR3 DNA reads TGTGCCAGCCCTCCCCATGACGCCTCCCGACAGCCCCAGCATTTT. Protein: CASPPHDASRQPQHF. The rearrangement links TRBV9 to TRBJ1-5; unclear D gene. Trimming took off 7 bases at V and 7 bases at J, with 21 bases between the two ends. Germline V gives CDR1 SGDLS, CDR2 YYNGEE. This CDR3 has 15 residues.

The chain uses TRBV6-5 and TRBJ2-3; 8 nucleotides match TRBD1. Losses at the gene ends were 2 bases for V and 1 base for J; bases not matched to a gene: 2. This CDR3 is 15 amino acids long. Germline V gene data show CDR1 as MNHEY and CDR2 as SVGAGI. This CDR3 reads CASSYEGQGTDTQYF. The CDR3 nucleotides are TGTGCCAGCAGTTACGAGGGACAGGGCACAGATACGCAGTATTTT.

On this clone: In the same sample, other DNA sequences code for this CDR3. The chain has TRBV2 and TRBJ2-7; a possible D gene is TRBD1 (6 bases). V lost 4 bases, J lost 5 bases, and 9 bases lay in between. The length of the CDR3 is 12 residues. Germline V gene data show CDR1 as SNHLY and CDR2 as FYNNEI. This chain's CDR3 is CASSGSGDEQYF. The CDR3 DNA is TGTGCCAGCAGTGGGTCAGGGGACGAGCAGTACTTC. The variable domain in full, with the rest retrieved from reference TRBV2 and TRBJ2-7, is EPEVTQTPSHQVTQMGQEVILRCVPISNHLYFYWYRQILGQKVEFLVSFYNNEISEKSEIFDDQFSVERPDGSNFTLKIRSTKLEDSAMYFCASSGSGDEQYFGPGTRLTVT.

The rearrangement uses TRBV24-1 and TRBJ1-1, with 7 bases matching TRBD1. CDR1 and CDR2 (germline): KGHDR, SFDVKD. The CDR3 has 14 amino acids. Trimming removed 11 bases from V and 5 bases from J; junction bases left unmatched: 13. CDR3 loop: CASIPGQSRTEAFF. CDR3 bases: TGTGCCAGCATTCCGGGACAGAGTAGGACTGAAGCTTTCTTT.

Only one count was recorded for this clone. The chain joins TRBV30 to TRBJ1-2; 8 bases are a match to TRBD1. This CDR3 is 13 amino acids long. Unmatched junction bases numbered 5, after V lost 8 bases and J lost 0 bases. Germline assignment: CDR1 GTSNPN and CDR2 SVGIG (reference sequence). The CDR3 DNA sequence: TGTGCCGCCCGGACAGGGCCTAACTATGGCTACACCTTC. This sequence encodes CAARTGPNYGYTF.

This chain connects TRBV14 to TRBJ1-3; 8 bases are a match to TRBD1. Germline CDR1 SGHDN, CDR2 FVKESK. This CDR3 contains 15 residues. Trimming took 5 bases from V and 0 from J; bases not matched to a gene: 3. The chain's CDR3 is CASSWGQASGNTIYF. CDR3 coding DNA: TGTGCCAGCAGCTGGGGACAGGCCTCTGGAAACACCATATATTTT.